This T cell receptor (beta chain) came from a study of monozygotic twins with inflammatory bowel disease. The CDR3 loop spans 16 amino acids. Germline V gives CDR1 DFQATT, CDR2 SNEGSKA (reference sequence). Study observations and caveats: Repertoires of patients may have been made more variable by differing immunosuppressive treatments. IBD patients exhibited fewer clonotypes shared with other individuals than healthy twins, particularly with disease activity. Against healthy co-twins, IBD patients had lower TCRbeta diversity (measured by inverse Simpson).

A template switching step added UMIs, each with a 6-nucleotide sample barcode. TCRdb reanalyzed the 5' RACE reads and collapses them to one entry per CDR3 protein, without DNA. The sample yields some 160,000 distinct CDR3 sequences, of which the top ten take up 6% to 9.5%. As for this clonotype: Its specificity is unknown.

The receptor was isolated from a human donor with ulcerative colitis or Crohn's disease, or a healthy co-twin of an affected twin (not recorded which). V gene TRBV20-1 combines with J gene TRBJ2-1. What was sequenced was blood. The CDR3 loop is CSARDSKSSSYNEQFF.